The entry below gives a single T cell receptor (beta chain) sequence along with its context. The antigen is undetermined. cDNA molecules, individually, were tagged with unique molecular identifiers. TCRdb ran MiXCR on the 5' RACE reads and lists one entry per CDR3 protein. In the table there are approximately 30,000 distinct CDR3 sequences, about 3.8% of which are singletons. The entry originates in a study of early T cells in non-severe SARS-CoV-2 infection. Whole-study findings and limits: The VDJdb matching leaned toward anti-spike CD8 responses and overlooked private and CD4 specificities.

The germline V gene has CDR1 MDHEN and CDR2 SYDVKM. This CDR3 is 16 amino acids long. J was trimmed by 1 base and V by 7 bases; bases with no gene match: 7. Specimen: whole blood. The sequence was obtained from an adult who was a healthcare worker with PCR-confirmed SARS-CoV-2 infection or an uninfected control (not recorded which). This chain uses TRBV28 with TRBJ1-3; TRBD1 matches at 10 bases. The CDR3 sequence: CASTGTGEVSGNTIYF. The CDR3 DNA sequence: TGTGCCAGCACCGGGACAGGGGAAGTTTCTGGAAACACCATATATTTT.